The T cell receptor beta chain described here comes from a study of shared clonotypes between healthy human individuals (dated by TCRdb to 2020 to 2022). About the full investigation: The cohort comprised a couple of women and a few men aged 18 to 49 years. Per donor, three plates each were used for CD4 naive and CD4 memory, two for CD8 naive, and one for CD8 memory. To estimate repertoire size and how much clonotypes are shared between individuals, the study performed deep sequencing of blood TCR repertoires from a few healthy adults. Libraries were prepared and TCR repertoires were sequenced by different laboratories using diverse techniques, in order to increase sequencing depth and limit assay-specific biases. Per donor, leukapheresis produced somewhere between about 0.94 and 9.5 billion PBMCs.

The donors were healthy, HIV-negative adults who had no recently reported acute infections or vaccinations. All donors were Caucasian adults living in Nashville, Tennessee, USA. Magnetic negative selection was used to enrich CD4+ T cells, after which naive cells were positively selected on CD45RA and the negative fraction became the memory subset. After blood collection by leukapheresis, PBMCs were isolated using Ficoll-Histopaque density gradient centrifugation and then cryopreserved in the vapor phase of liquid nitrogen. Purity and quantity of every magnetically sorted T cell population were checked by analytical flow cytometry. Genomic DNA was isolated from each sorted fraction and quantified by UV absorbance on a Nanodrop 2000c. Results the study describes overall, beyond this receptor: The small number of donors limited the genetic and exposure-history diversity represented. Clonotypes shared by all four sorted-subset donors showed higher generation probabilities than non-shared clonotypes. Rarefaction of sorted-subset datasets indicated incomplete sequencing despite the large sequencing depth. Naive subsets generally had larger estimated clonotype richness than memory subsets. Pairwise subsampling indicated that sequencing depth was expected to affect the degree of clonotype sharing among donors. When four donors were compared, the shared fraction of clonotypes was roughly 5% for naive CD4, 3.5% for naive CD8, more than 2% for memory CD4, and roughly 0.43% for memory CD8. Sampling was limited to blood, and TCR repertoires in tissue likely differ from TCR repertoires in blood.

Including cysteine and phenylalanine, the CDR3 has 13 amino acids. Just the 39-base CDR3 DNA is kept, in frame starting at base 1. For this chain, trimming is 8 bases at the V end and 0 bases at the J end, and the number of junction bases without a gene match is 4. The germline V gene (reference sequence) provides CDR1 SGHNT and CDR2 YYREEE. Worth noting for this clone: The specificity of this receptor is unknown. The record has no base qualities; no much larger clone is one base away. At the DNA level, this CDR3 is encoded by other sequences in the same sample as well.

TCR CDR3 regions were amplified from genomic DNA by multiplex PCR using the deep immunoSEQ assay. Extracted genomic DNA from each cell subset was spread evenly across all wells of several immunoSEQ 96-well plates, with each plate serving as a replicate. For sorted subsets, each replicate PCR was loaded with 200 ng genomic DNA, equivalent to about 30,000 T cell genomes. Purified libraries were measured with a Qubit 3.0 fluorometer, size-checked on a Bioanalyzer 2100, and measured again with the KAPA Library Quantification kit. Every immunoSEQ 96-well plate was sequenced on a separate single-read 150-cycle Illumina NextSeq 550 flow cell. Processing in the source paper ran as follows. Because the immunoSEQ output held only junctional sequences and lacked quality scores, the filtering could not match the filtering applied to full-length reads. To assign V/J genes and CDR3, sequences were annotated against IMGT germline references using PyIR, a Python wrapper for IgBLAST v1.9. Reads were filtered out if the reads had weak V/J assignments (E-value above 1e-6), no CDR3, stop codons, out-of-frame junctions, or ambiguous translated residues. V3J clonotypes were defined as sequences sharing an identical inferred V gene, J gene, and CDR3 amino acid sequence. Percentage overlap between repertoires was calculated by dividing the number of shared unique clonotypes by the size of the smaller repertoire. Repertoire richness was assessed with RTK rarefaction, the Chao1 estimator, and Recon v2.1 estimates of unobserved clonotypes. OLGA was used to compute generation probabilities for all TCRbeta clonotypes that the gDNA method yielded from a few donors. TCRdb's version of the immuneACCESS table is confined to in-frame rearrangements and falls short of the full clone set. An unresolved V gene accounts for under half of the shortfall where checked; the remainder is of unknown origin. The V and J calls and clone size come from that table; D and trimming were worked out from the DNA. Counted in this sample were millions of clones; about 92% of them appeared once. In total, the top ten clones hold 0.13% to 0.15% of the sample.

Sequenced: naive CD4+ T cells sorted from blood. The cell subset or site label, as the study defines it: CD45RA+ positively selected. The source of this sequence is a man younger than 35 in good health. The chain couples TRBV5-4 to TRBJ1-1, with 7 bases in between that match TRBD1. CDR3 loop: CASIGQVNTEAFF. Read as DNA, the sequence is TGTGCCAGTATCGGACAGGTGAACACTGAAGCTTTCTTT.